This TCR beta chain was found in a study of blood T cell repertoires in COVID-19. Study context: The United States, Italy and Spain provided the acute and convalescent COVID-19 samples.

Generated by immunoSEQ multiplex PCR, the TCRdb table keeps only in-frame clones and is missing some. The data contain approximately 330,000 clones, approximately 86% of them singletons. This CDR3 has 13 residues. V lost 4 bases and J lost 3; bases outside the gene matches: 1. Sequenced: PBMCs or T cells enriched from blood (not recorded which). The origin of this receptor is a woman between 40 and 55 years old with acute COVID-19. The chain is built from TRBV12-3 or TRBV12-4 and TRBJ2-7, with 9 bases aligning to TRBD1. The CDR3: CASSWGQGYEQYF. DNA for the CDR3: TGTGCCAGCAGTTGGGGACAGGGCTACGAGCAGTACTTC.